A selection of T cell receptor beta chains follows, all from one sample in a study of T cell responses to AZD1222 COVID-19 vaccine. Only in-frame clones appear in the TCRdb table, and some are missing; sequencing was by immunoSEQ multiplex PCR. This sample has about 120,000 clones; roughly 90% occur once, and the top ten carry roughly 3.5%. The sequencing here drew on peripheral blood, taken on day 0 of AZD1222 vaccination. Receptor source: an adult in good health. Each CDR3 is given with its conserved first and last residue. D genes are given only for firm matches.

TRBV4-2	TRBD2	TRBJ2-2	CASSQDTSGGTWGGELFF	TGTGCCAGCAGCCAAGATACTAGCGGGGGCACCTGGGGCGGGGAGCTGTTTTTT
TRBV7-9	.	TRBJ1-2	CASSPRTAKPYGYTF	TGTGCCAGCAGCCCGAGGACAGCTAAACCCTATGGCTACACCTTC
TRBV7-2	.	TRBJ1-2	CASSVTWGEGYTF	TGTGCCAGCAGCGTCACCTGGGGGGAAGGCTACACCTTC
TRBV7-2	.	TRBJ2-5	CASSLVRVSDQYF	TGTGCCAGCAGCTTAGTTAGGGTTTCGGACCAGTACTTC
TRBV19	TRBD2	TRBJ2-5	CASKKNSGGTETQYF	TGTGCCAGTAAAAAAAATAGCGGGGGTACGGAGACCCAGTACTTC
TRBV7-9	.	TRBJ1-5	CASSLHGGNQPQHF	TGTGCCAGCAGCTTGCACGGGGGGAATCAGCCCCAGCATTTT
TRBV10-2	TRBD1	TRBJ1-1	CASSRTGGSTEAFF	TGCGCCAGCAGCCGTACAGGGGGAAGCACTGAAGCTTTCTTT
TRBV2	.	TRBJ2-7	CASSVRNVWASSYEQYF	TGTGCCAGCAGTGTCCGAAACGTCTGGGCGTCTTCCTACGAGCAGTACTTC
TRBV6-5	TRBD1	TRBJ1-6	CAIGQANSPLHF	TGTGCCATCGGACAGGCTAATTCACCCCTCCACTTT
TRBV27	TRBD1	TRBJ2-5	CASSLRGQGLGETQYF	TGTGCCAGCAGTTTAAGGGGACAGGGGTTGGGAGAGACCCAGTACTTC
TRBV3-1/TRBV3-2	.	TRBJ2-5	CASSQVETQYF	TGTGCCAGCAGCCAAGTAGAGACCCAGTACTTC
TRBV6-5	.	TRBJ2-7	CASGAGLGYEQYF	TGTGCCAGCGGGGCGGGGTTGGGGTACGAGCAGTACTTC
TRBV5-1	TRBD1	TRBJ1-1	CASSRTGNGAEAFF	TGCGCCAGCAGTCGGACAGGGAATGGCGCTGAAGCTTTCTTT
TRBV29-1	TRBD1	TRBJ1-1	CSVGTGGGMNTEAFF	TGCAGCGTTGGGACAGGGGGCGGGATGAACACTGAAGCTTTCTTT
TRBV6-5	TRBD2	TRBJ2-1	CASEAGGRIEQFF	TGTGCCAGCGAAGCGGGGGGGCGGATTGAGCAGTTCTTC
TRBV18	.	TRBJ1-5	CASSPTETNQPQHF	TGTGCCAGCTCGCCGACAGAAACTAATCAGCCCCAGCATTTT
TRBV7-2	.	TRBJ2-3	CASSPDPPSVISGDTQYF	TGTGCCAGCAGCCCCGATCCTCCGTCGGTTATTAGCGGAGATACGCAGTATTTT
TRBV7-3	TRBD1	TRBJ1-1	CASSRATGEAEAFF	TGTGCCAGCAGCCGAGCTACAGGGGAAGCTGAAGCTTTCTTT
TRBV4-1	TRBD2	TRBJ2-3	CASSQDWGTSGGRTDTQYF	TGCGCCAGCAGCCAAGATTGGGGGACTAGCGGGGGGCGCACAGATACGCAGTATTTT
TRBV4-2	.	TRBJ1-1	CASSQPQGNTEAFF	TGTGCCAGCAGCCAACCTCAGGGGAACACTGAAGCTTTCTTT